The 5 T cell receptor beta chains presented below share a single source sample, sequenced in a study of cytomegalovirus exposure and HLA in healthy donors. PCR employed 60 Vbeta and 13 Jbeta primers. Sequenced by immunoSEQ multiplex PCR; TCRdb stores in-frame clones only, minus some. The data contain fewer than 90,000 clones, 65% to 75% of them singletons. The specimen sequenced was PBMCs. The source of these receptors is a man aged 40-55 years in good health and CMV-seropositive.

The chain joins TRBV7-6 to TRBJ2-1; possible D gene TRBD2, 5 bases. The CDR3 has 14 residues. Germline values: CDR1 SGHVS, CDR2 FNYEAQ. Trimming stripped 1 base from V and 8 bases from J, with 12 bases between. In DNA form, the CDR3 reads TGTGCCAGCAGCTTAGGTCCTAGCTATTATGAGCAGTTCTTC. It encodes CASSLGPSYYEQFF.

This clone was seen only a few times. This chain connects TRBV4-2 to TRBJ1-3; D unclear. From germline, CDR1 is LGHNA and CDR2 YNFKEQ. V was trimmed by 0 bases and J by 0 bases, leaving 15 bases between them. The CDR3 spans 18 residues. CDR3 DNA sequence: TGTGCCAGCAGCCAAGACCCGAGAACCCAATTCTCTGGAAACACCATATATTTT. Protein product: CASSQDPRTQFSGNTIYF.

The rearrangement uses TRBV30 and TRBJ1-2; 7 bases match TRBD1. CDR1 and CDR2 (germline): GTSNPN, SVGIG (reference sequence). The CDR3 totals 13 residues. The V and J ends lost 5 bases and 8 bases, in that order; junction bases with no gene match: 11. The CDR3 nucleotides read TGTGCCTGGTACAACAGGGGAGGATTCGGCTACACCTTC. It specifies CAWYNRGGFGYTF.

The J gene is TRBJ1-2, the V gene TRBV6-5; 7 bases agree with TRBD1. The CDR3 loop spans 13 amino acids. V gave up 6 bases and J gave up 7 bases; unmatched junction bases: 8. CDR1 MNHEY and CDR2 SVGAGI come from the germline V gene. The CDR3 nucleotides are TGTGCCAGCAGCTTACAGGGGCTAGGTGGCTACACCTTC. Amino acid sequence: CASSLQGLGGYTF.

The chain links TRBV7-9 to TRBJ2-3; D is possibly TRBD2 (6 bases). The germline gives CDR1 SEHNR, CDR2 FQNEAQ (reference sequence). CDR3 length: 11 amino acids. V was shortened by 11 bases and J by 6 bases, with 12 bases between the two germline ends. The CDR3: CASEREDTQYF. The DNA for the CDR3 is TGTGCCTCAGAACGGGAGGATACGCAGTATTTT.